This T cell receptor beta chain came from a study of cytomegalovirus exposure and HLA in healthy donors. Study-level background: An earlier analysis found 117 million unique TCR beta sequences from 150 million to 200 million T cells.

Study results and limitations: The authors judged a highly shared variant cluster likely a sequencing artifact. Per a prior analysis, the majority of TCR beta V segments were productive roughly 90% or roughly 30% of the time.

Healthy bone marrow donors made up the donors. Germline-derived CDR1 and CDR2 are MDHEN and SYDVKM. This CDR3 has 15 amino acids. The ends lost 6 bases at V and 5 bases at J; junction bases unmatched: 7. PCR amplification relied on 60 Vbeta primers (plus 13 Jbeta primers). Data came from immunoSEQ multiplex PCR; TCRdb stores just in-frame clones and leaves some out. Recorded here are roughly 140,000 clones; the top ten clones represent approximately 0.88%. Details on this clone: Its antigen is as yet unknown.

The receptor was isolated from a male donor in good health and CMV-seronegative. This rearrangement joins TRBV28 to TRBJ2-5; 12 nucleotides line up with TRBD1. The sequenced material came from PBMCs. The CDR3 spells CASRSGQGAWETQYF. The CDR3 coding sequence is TGTGCCAGCAGATCGGGACAGGGGGCATGGGAGACCCAGTACTTC.